One sample yielded the 15 T cell receptor beta chains listed below, sequenced in a study of cytomegalovirus exposure and HLA in healthy donors. Here immunoSEQ multiplex PCR was the method, and the copy in TCRdb shows in-frame clones only, minus some. The data hold approximately 90,000 clones, with 96% observed a single time. Source material: PBMCs. Every receptor here comes from a man aged 18 to 30 in good health and CMV-seronegative.

The chain carries TRBV4-3 and TRBJ2-3; D may be TRBD1 (6 bases). This CDR3 spans 18 amino acids. Trimming pared 0 bases from V and 2 bases from J, leaving 18 bases between. The germline V gene has CDR1 LGHNA and CDR2 YSLEER. The CDR3 spells CASSQEKAEDSYTDTQYF. In DNA, the CDR3 is TGCGCCAGCAGCCAAGAAAAGGCAGAGGACAGCTACACAGATACGCAGTATTTT.

The chain is built from TRBV6-1 and TRBJ1-1; D is unclear. The V and J ends lost 0 bases and 4 bases respectively, with 12 bases between them. The germline V gene has CDR1 MNHNS and CDR2 SASEGT. This CDR3 is 15 amino acids long. This chain's CDR3 is CASSEAGMGSTEAFF. CDR3 coding DNA: TGTGCCAGCAGTGAAGCGGGAATGGGGAGCACTGAAGCTTTCTTT.

This clone appeared once. The chain recombines TRBV7-3 with TRBJ1-1; D is undetermined. V was clipped by 1 base and J by 4 bases, with 13 bases between them. The CDR3 has 15 amino acids. Germline assignment: CDR1 SGHTA and CDR2 FQGTGA. For the CDR3, the DNA is TGTGCCAGCAGCTTAAGCGGGTCCCGGGGCACTGAAGCTTTCTTT. Its translation: CASSLSGSRGTEAFF.

V gene TRBV13 combines with J gene TRBJ2-1, with D unclear. The germline V gene encodes CDR1 PRHDT and CDR2 FYEKMQ (reference sequence). V was clipped by 5 bases and J by 7 bases, with 12 bases between them. This CDR3 contains 13 residues. The CDR3 spells CASSPTPRNEQFF. The CDR3 DNA reads as TGTGCCAGCAGCCCAACCCCTCGGAATGAGCAGTTCTTC.

This chain links TRBV7-6 with TRBJ2-3, with TRBD2 matching over 11 bases. Germline V gives CDR1 SGHVS, CDR2 FNYEAQ. This CDR3 region has 16 residues. V was clipped by 3 bases and J by 6 bases; unmatched bases: 8. In DNA, the CDR3 is TGTGCCAGCAGCTTGTGGGCGACTAGCGGGACTGATACGCAGTATTTT. The encoded protein is CASSLWATSGTDTQYF.

The J gene is TRBJ1-2, the V gene TRBV5-4, with 8 bases fitting TRBD1. Losses at the gene ends were 0 bases for V and 11 bases for J; bases not matched to a gene: 15. The CDR3 has 16 residues. Germline assignment: CDR1 SGHNT and CDR2 YYREEE (reference sequence). The CDR3 region has the DNA TGTGCCAGCAGCTTGGGAGTTGGACAGGGCTTAAAGGGGTACACCTTC. Its protein product is CASSLGVGQGLKGYTF.

The rearrangement links TRBV12-5 to TRBJ2-1, with TRBD2 matching 10 bases. The V gene's germline CDR1 is LGHNT and CDR2 FRNRAP. This CDR3 is 19 amino acids long. V lost 0 bases, J lost 1 base, and 9 bases stayed unmatched. CDR3 sequence: CASGLVRLAGALSYNEQFF. CDR3 in DNA: TGTGCTAGTGGTTTGGTCAGGCTAGCGGGAGCTTTATCCTACAATGAGCAGTTCTTC. Drawing the rest from reference TRBV12-5 and TRBJ2-1, the complete variable domain is DARVTQTPRHKVTEMGQEVTMRCQPILGHNTVFWYRQTMMQGLELLAYFRNRAPLDDSGMPKDRFSAEMPDATLATLKIQPSEPRDSAVYFCASGLVRLAGALSYNEQFFGPGTRLTVL.

This clone appeared a single time. CDR3 bases: TGTGCCTTCAGGACTAGCGGAGATAGGACAGATACGCAGTATTTT. Translating it yields CAFRTSGDRTDTQYF. The genes are TRBV30 and TRBJ2-3, with 10 bases fitting TRBD2. The germline gives CDR1 GTSNPN, CDR2 SVGIG (reference sequence). This CDR3 has 15 amino acids. The V and J ends lost 7 bases and 3 bases, in that order; junction bases with no gene match: 10.

The gene calls are TRBV5-8 and TRBJ2-3; D is unclear. Trimming cost V 4 bases and J 3 bases, with 9 bases left between them. CDR3 length equals 13 residues. Germline V gene sequence: CDR1 SGHTS, CDR2 YDEGEE. CDR3 DNA: TGTGCCAGCAGCGGGCGCGTGACAGATACGCAGTATTTT. It is translated as CASSGRVTDTQYF.

DNA of the CDR3: TGTGCCAGCAGCCCCTACCTCGGACAGGGGTCTGAAAAACTGTTTTTT. Protein product: CASSPYLGQGSEKLFF. The chain uses TRBV9 and TRBJ1-4; 9 positions agree with TRBD1. V shed 4 bases and J 7 bases; nucleotides not matched to a gene: 11. This CDR3 is built from 16 residues. CDR1 and CDR2 from the germline V gene are SGDLS and YYNGEE.

The gene calls are TRBV11-2 and TRBJ2-5; the D gene is possibly TRBD2 (5 bases). CDR1 and CDR2 from the germline V gene are SGHAT and FQNNGV. The CDR3 runs 13 residues. V lost 1 base and J 2 bases, leaving 5 bases between the germline ends. This chain's CDR3 is CASSLGTQETQYF. As DNA, the CDR3 is TGTGCCAGCAGCTTAGGGACTCAAGAGACCCAGTACTTC.

This clone was found once. V is TRBV27 and J is TRBJ2-2; 7 nucleotides agree with TRBD2. V was pared by 7 bases and J by 5 bases, with 7 bases of the junction left unmatched. The CDR3 has 14 residues. Looked up from germline, CDR1 is MNHEY and CDR2 is SMNVEV (reference sequence). The CDR3 DNA follows: TGTGCCAGCACTAAATCCGGGGGGACCGGGGAGCTGTTTTTT. Its translation is CASTKSGGTGELFF.

This chain connects TRBV7-9 to TRBJ1-2; 7 bases match TRBD1. This CDR3 is 15 amino acids long. Per germline, CDR1 SEHNR and CDR2 FQNEAQ (reference sequence). Unmatched junction bases numbered 8, after V lost 5 bases and J lost 2 bases. The CDR3 region has the DNA TGTGCCAGCAGCGCGAAAGACAGGGTAAACTATGGCTACACCTTC. Translation gives CASSAKDRVNYGYTF.

The chain has TRBV11-3 and TRBJ2-7; weak D call: TRBD2 (5 bases). V was pared by 1 base and J by 0 bases, with 7 bases between. CDR1 and CDR2 from the germline V gene are SGHNT and YENEEA. CDR3 length: 14 residues. CDR3 protein: CASSLAGNSYEQYF. CDR3 in DNA: TGTGCCAGCAGCTTAGCGGGAAACTCCTACGAGCAGTACTTC.

In DNA, the CDR3 is TGTGCCATCAGTGAGTCGAATTCCCCCGGACAGGGGAGGATCCCCTACGAGCAGTACTTC. It encodes CAISESNSPGQGRIPYEQYF. The chain is built from TRBV10-3 and TRBJ2-7; 9 nucleotides agree with TRBD1. The junction had 17 bases not matched to a gene; V was cut back by 0 bases and J by 2 bases. The CDR3 spans 20 residues. CDR1 is ENHRY, CDR2 SYGVKD, per germline.